The next 5 T cell receptor beta chains were all read from a single sample in a study of CD8+ T cells in alopecia areata. RNA extraction and reverse transcription yielded cDNA as sequencing template. Profiled with immunoSEQ multiplex PCR; TCRdb holds only in-frame clones, not every one. The sample shows approximately 210,000 clones, about 60% of them seen only once. Treatment given: oral pan-JAK inhibitor, 5-10 mg twice daily. Sequencing was performed on CD4+ T cells sorted from blood, taken at week 4, from a patient treated with tofacitinib. The source is a human donor with alopecia areata.

The chain has TRBV5-1 and TRBJ2-2; D ambiguous. CDR1 and CDR2 from the germline V gene are SGHRS and YFSETQ. V lost 2 bases, J lost 0 bases, and 5 bases lay in between. The CDR3 length is 14 residues. CDR3 sequence (DNA): TGCGCCAGCAGCTTCGGAACGAACACCGGGGAGCTGTTTTTT. Its protein product is CASSFGTNTGELFF.

This clone was picked up one time. V and J are TRBV2 and TRBJ2-3; possible D gene TRBD2, 5 bases. Looked up from germline, CDR1 is SNHLY and CDR2 is FYNNEI. This CDR3 has 14 amino acids. V lost 6 bases to trimming and J lost 5 bases, with 15 bases between them. Written as DNA, the CDR3 is TGTGCCAGCAGCCGACTCGGGAAATTAGATACGCAGTATTTT. It specifies CASSRLGKLDTQYF. The variable domain in full, completed from reference TRBV2 and TRBJ2-3, reads EPEVTQTPSHQVTQMGQEVILRCVPISNHLYFYWYRQILGQKVEFLVSFYNNEISEKSEIFDDQFSVERPDGSNFTLKIRSTKLEDSAMYFCASSRLGKLDTQYFGPGTRLTVL.

The V and J genes are TRBV5-4 and TRBJ2-2; 10 bases are a match to TRBD1. The CDR3 loop spans 15 amino acids. With 4 bases clipped from V and 3 bases from J, the junction kept 3 bases outside the gene matches. Germline V CDR1 and CDR2: SGHNT, YYREEE (reference sequence). The CDR3 is CASSRGTGDTGELFF. The CDR3 region has the DNA TGTGCCAGCAGCCGGGGGACAGGGGACACCGGGGAGCTGTTTTTT.

The V and J genes are TRBV6-5 and TRBJ1-1; D unclear. The CDR3 totals 13 residues. From germline, CDR1 is MNHEY and CDR2 SVGAGI. The V and J ends lost 6 bases and 6 bases respectively, with 14 bases between them. The CDR3 reads CASSLHTGAEAFF. In nucleotides, the CDR3 is TGTGCCAGCAGCCTCCATACTGGGGCTGAAGCTTTCTTT.

This clone was picked up a small number of times. V and J are TRBV12-5 and TRBJ1-2; 7 bases align to TRBD1. The CDR3 sequence is 16 residues long. Germline loops: CDR1 LGHNT, CDR2 FRNRAP. V shed 1 base and J 3 bases; nucleotides not matched to a gene: 8. The CDR3 DNA sequence: TGTGCTAGTGGTTTGGACAGGGGCAGCCCGTACTATGGCTACACCTTC. Translated: CASGLDRGSPYYGYTF.